This record looks at one T cell receptor (beta chain) sequence and its context. Germline V gene lookup returns CDR1 MNHNS and CDR2 SASEGT. V gave up 5 bases and J gave up 8 bases; unmatched junction bases: 7. The CDR3 runs 13 residues. This sample is drawn from a study of cytomegalovirus exposure and HLA in healthy donors. 60 Vbeta and 13 Jbeta primers were used in PCR. TCRdb's copy holds only in-frame clones and misses some; the assay was immunoSEQ multiplex PCR. Among 64,000 or so clones listed, around two thirds were seen once. This sequence originates from a woman aged 45-65 years in good health and CMV-seropositive. Source material: PBMCs. The gene calls are TRBV6-1 and TRBJ1-1, with 8 bases matching TRBD1. The CDR3 DNA sequence: TGTGCCAGCAGTCTTAGACAGGGGTGGGAAGCTTTCTTT. It codes for CASSLRQGWEAFF.